This entry lists 7 T cell receptor beta chains sequenced from one sample in a study of control samples from healthy donors and cancer patients. The assay was immunoSEQ multiplex PCR, and TCRdb's table has in-frame clones only and misses some. The profile shows some 110,000 clones, 85% to 90% of them singletons. The sample comprised blood. The receptors here all came from a woman in her seventies in good health.

This clone was seen once. V is TRBV12-3 or TRBV12-4 and J is TRBJ2-5; D tentatively fits TRBD1 or TRBD2 (5 bases each). V gave up 6 bases and J gave up 5 bases, with 10 bases separating them. The CDR3 is 12 residues long. CDR3 coding DNA: TGTGCCAGCAGCCAATGGGGGGAGACCCAGTACTTC. Translation: CASSQWGETQYF.

The gene calls are TRBV10-2 and TRBJ2-5; D remains unclear. This CDR3 is 13 amino acids long. V was cut by 3 bases and J by 4 bases, with 9 bases left in between. Per germline, CDR1 WSHSY and CDR2 SAAADI. The CDR3 nucleotides read TGCGCCAGCAGTGAATTACAGTTAGAGACCCAGTACTTC. It is translated as CASSELQLETQYF.

On this clone: At the DNA level, this CDR3 is encoded by other sequences in the same sample as well. This chain joins TRBV9 and TRBJ1-4, with no clear D. The CDR3 extends over 14 amino acids. Germline V gene sequence: CDR1 SGDLS, CDR2 YYNGEE. Deletions cut 0 bases from V and 4 bases from J, with 7 bases between. The CDR3: CASSVDGFNEKLFF. The CDR3, as DNA: TGTGCCAGCAGCGTAGACGGGTTTAATGAAAAACTGTTTTTT.

This chain connects TRBV6-2 or TRBV6-3 to TRBJ1-6, with a weak D call TRBD1 (6 bases). The CDR3 is made up of 15 amino acids. From germline, CDR1 is MNHEY and CDR2 SVGEGT. The germline V and J ends were trimmed by 2 bases and 4 bases, with 9 bases remaining between them. As DNA, the CDR3 is TGTGCCAGCAGTTACCATCAGGGGTATAATTCACCCCTCCACTTT. It encodes CASSYHQGYNSPLHF.

This chain joins TRBV5-1 and TRBJ1-4; 11 bases align to TRBD1. CDR1 SGHRS and CDR2 YFSETQ come from the germline V gene. The CDR3 contains 15 residues. V lost 4 bases and J lost 9; bases outside the gene matches: 8. In nucleotides, the CDR3 is TGCGCCAGCAGCCCGGGGACAGGGGGTTTGAAAAAACTGTTTTTT. Residues: CASSPGTGGLKKLFF.

The CDR3 bases are TGTGCCACCCAGAGGGTAGCGGGGGGGGATACGCAGTATTTT. It specifies CATQRVAGGDTQYF. V gene TRBV7-9 combines with J gene TRBJ2-3, with TRBD2 matching over 11 bases. The V and J ends lost 10 bases and 6 bases, in that order; junction bases with no gene match: 9. The germline CDR1 and CDR2 sequences are SEHNR and FQNEAQ (reference sequence). There are 14 residues in the CDR3.

The genes are TRBV5-6 and TRBJ1-2; the D gene is possibly TRBD1 (5 bases). This CDR3 is 13 amino acids long. Germline CDR1 SGHDT, CDR2 YYEEEE. Trimming removed 5 bases from V and 8 bases from J, with 16 bases in between. CDR3 region: CASRVGAPGGYTF. The CDR3 nucleotides read TGTGCCAGCAGGGTCGGGGCGCCGGGAGGCTACACCTTC.